This note documents a single TCR beta chain sequence. The antigen remains undetermined. TCRdb re-analysed the RACE reads in MiXCR, keeping a single row per CDR3 protein. The data contain about 190,000 distinct CDR3 sequences, around 25% of them singletons. This entry is derived from a study of human T cells and chemical hapten exposure. Study-wide findings and caveats: Alopecia in the donors means their immune response may deviate from healthy people's.

V lost 5 bases, J lost 4 bases, and 9 bases stayed unmatched. From germline, CDR1 is SEHNR and CDR2 FQNEAQ (reference sequence). The CDR3 has 15 residues. Time point specified: patch test 3, about 24 weeks after DPC sensitization. Treatment reported: therapeutic diphenylcyclopropenone sensitization with weekly scalp DPC. This specimen consisted of whole blood, obtained in connection with sensitization to the hapten diphenylcyclopropenone (DPC). The clonotype was recovered from a woman aged 40 to 50 with alopecia areata. Some clones in this sample may be carry-over from other donors' samples. The genes are TRBV7-9 and TRBJ2-5, with 8 bases identical to TRBD2. The CDR3 loop reads CASSQPSGSRETQYF. CDR3 coding DNA: TGTGCCAGCAGCCAACCAAGCGGGAGTCGAGAGACCCAGTACTTC.